The present T cell receptor (beta chain) was sequenced within a study of cytomegalovirus exposure and HLA in healthy donors. Study in general: The Caucasian-associated ancestry cluster held about 80% of 398 genotyped donors.

Study observations and caveats: Earlier analysis yielded a pattern in which most TCR beta V segments were productive about 87% or about 30% of the time. Later analysis suggested most CMV-associated TCR beta chains were HLA-restricted.

With regard to this clone: Antigen unknown.

The PCR had 60 Vbeta and 13 Jbeta primers. Some clones are missing from TCRdb's copy, which holds only in-frame ones; the method was immunoSEQ multiplex PCR. The sample has some 93,000 clones, 78% seen once. Sequencing was performed on PBMCs. This receptor was obtained from a woman aged 40 to 50 in good health and CMV-seronegative.

The CDR3 coding sequence is TGTGCCAGCAGCTTAGGGGGCAGGGGGCTGCACACCATATATTTT. It codes for CASSLGGRGLHTIYF. V usage is TRBV7-9 and J usage is TRBJ1-3; 8 nucleotides agree with TRBD1. V shed 1 base and J 8 bases; nucleotides not matched to a gene: 7. The germline gives CDR1 SEHNR, CDR2 FQNEAQ (reference sequence). The CDR3 loop spans 15 amino acids.